This TCR beta chain was obtained from a study of human T cells and chemical hapten exposure. Study information: Reading of the patch tests, which applied 0.01% DPC to the upper back, occurred at 6 days. Alopecia areata, totalis and universalis patients, mostly female, were included.

The CDR3 sequence is 13 residues long. Trimming shortened V by 0 bases and J by 3 bases, and 6 bases separated the two germline ends. The germline V gene encodes CDR1 LGHNA and CDR2 YNFKEQ. Study processing details: Counting gave a median of roughly 100,000 TCRs per sample, with values ranging from 23,224 to 690,600. TCRdb independently ran MiXCR on the RACE reads; one entry per CDR3 protein. The authors' filters were not applied to this entry. Of 35,000 to 45,000 distinct CDR3 sequences listed, roughly 12% are singletons. Time point here: pre-sensitization, week 0. The treatment here: therapeutic diphenylcyclopropenone sensitization with weekly scalp DPC.

The chain is built from TRBV4-2 and TRBJ2-7; D is uncertain. The sequence derives from a woman aged 25 to 39 with alopecia areata. Some clones in this sample may be carry-over from other donors' samples. The source was whole blood, collected in connection with sensitization to the hapten diphenylcyclopropenone (DPC). In nucleotides, the CDR3 is TGTGCCAGCAGCCAAGATCTGTACTACGAGCAGTACTTC. The encoded protein is CASSQDLYYEQYF.